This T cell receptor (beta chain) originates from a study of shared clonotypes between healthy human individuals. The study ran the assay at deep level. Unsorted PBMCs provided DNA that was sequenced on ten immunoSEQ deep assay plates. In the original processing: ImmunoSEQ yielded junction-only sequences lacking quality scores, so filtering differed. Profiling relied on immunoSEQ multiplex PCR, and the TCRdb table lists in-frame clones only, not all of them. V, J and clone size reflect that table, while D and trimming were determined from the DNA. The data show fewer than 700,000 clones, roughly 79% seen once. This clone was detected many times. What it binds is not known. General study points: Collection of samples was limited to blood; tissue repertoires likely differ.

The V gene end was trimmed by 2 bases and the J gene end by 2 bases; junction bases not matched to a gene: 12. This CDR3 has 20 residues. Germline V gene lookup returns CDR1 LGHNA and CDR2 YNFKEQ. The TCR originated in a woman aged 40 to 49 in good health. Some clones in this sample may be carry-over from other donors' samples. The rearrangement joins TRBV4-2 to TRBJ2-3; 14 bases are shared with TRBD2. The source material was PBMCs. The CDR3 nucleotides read TGTGCCAGCAGCCAAAGGCTTAGGACTAGCGGGAGGATAGCCACAGATACGCAGTATTTT. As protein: CASSQRLRTSGRIATDTQYF.